This T cell receptor beta chain was sequenced in a study of T cell responses to AZD1222 COVID-19 vaccine. Profiled with immunoSEQ multiplex PCR; TCRdb holds only in-frame clones, not every one. The sample lists more than 100,000 clones; about 85% were seen once. Study-wide results and caveats: There were mostly white British donors and more females than males, and clonal diversity was possibly underestimated.

Germline V gene sequence: CDR1 MRHNA, CDR2 SNTAGT. J gave up 5 bases and V 6 bases, and 5 bases lay outside the gene matches. CDR3 length: 13 residues. Comments on this clone: What it recognizes is unknown.

The receptor comes from an adult in good health. This specimen consisted of peripheral blood, obtained on day 0 of AZD1222 vaccination. The rearrangement links TRBV6-4 to TRBJ1-1, with TRBD1 matching over 8 bases. The CDR3: CASSQQGGTEAFF. Written as DNA, the CDR3 is TGTGCCAGCAGCCAACAGGGGGGAACTGAAGCTTTCTTT.